This TCR beta chain was obtained from a study of cytomegalovirus exposure and HLA in healthy donors. V lost 2 bases, J lost 4 bases, and 15 bases lay in between. The CDR3 contains 15 residues. Germline V gene lookup returns CDR1 SGHNT and CDR2 YYREEE (reference sequence). Study-level points and caveats: Confirmation was obtained in vitro that a few CMV-associated chains are specific for CMV antigens. Among TCR sequences, most were rare, though some public TCRs appeared in many donors. According to the study, 150 to 200 TCR beta chains were cytomegalovirus-associated.

Remarks on this clone: Its matching antigen is unknown.

The donors were members of the validation cohort comprising about 120 subjects, separate from the approximately 670-subject first cohort. TCRdb's table, derived via immunoSEQ multiplex PCR, lists solely in-frame clones and lacks some. Found here are 150,000 to 200,000 clones, about 81% of them singletons; the top ten hold less than 1.5%. Material: PBMCs. The gene calls are TRBV5-4 and TRBJ2-5; D is possibly TRBD1 (6 bases). The receptor's source is a woman aged 25 to 45 in good health and CMV-seronegative. The chain's CDR3 is CASSLPGQNRETQYF. CDR3 in DNA: TGTGCCAGCAGCTTACCGGGACAAAATCGAGAGACCCAGTACTTC.